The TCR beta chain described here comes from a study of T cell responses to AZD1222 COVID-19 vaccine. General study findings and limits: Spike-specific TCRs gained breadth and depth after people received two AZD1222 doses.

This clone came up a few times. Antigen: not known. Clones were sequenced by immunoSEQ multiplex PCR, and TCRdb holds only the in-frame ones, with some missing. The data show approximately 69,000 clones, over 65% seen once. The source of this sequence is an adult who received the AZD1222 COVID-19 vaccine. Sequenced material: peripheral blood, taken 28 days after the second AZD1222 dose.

The CDR3 here is CASSVLAAFGEQYF. In DNA, the CDR3 is TGTGCCAGCAGTGTTTTAGCGGCCTTCGGCGAGCAGTACTTC. The genes are TRBV2 and TRBJ2-7; a possible D gene is TRBD2 (6 bases). The CDR3 is 14 residues long. The V gene's germline CDR1 is SNHLY and CDR2 FYNNEI. V lost 4 bases, J lost 6 bases, and 16 bases lay in between. The whole variable domain, remainder taken from reference TRBV2 and TRBJ2-7, is EPEVTQTPSHQVTQMGQEVILRCVPISNHLYFYWYRQILGQKVEFLVSFYNNEISEKSEIFDDQFSVERPDGSNFTLKIRSTKLEDSAMYFCASSVLAAFGEQYFGPGTRLTVT.